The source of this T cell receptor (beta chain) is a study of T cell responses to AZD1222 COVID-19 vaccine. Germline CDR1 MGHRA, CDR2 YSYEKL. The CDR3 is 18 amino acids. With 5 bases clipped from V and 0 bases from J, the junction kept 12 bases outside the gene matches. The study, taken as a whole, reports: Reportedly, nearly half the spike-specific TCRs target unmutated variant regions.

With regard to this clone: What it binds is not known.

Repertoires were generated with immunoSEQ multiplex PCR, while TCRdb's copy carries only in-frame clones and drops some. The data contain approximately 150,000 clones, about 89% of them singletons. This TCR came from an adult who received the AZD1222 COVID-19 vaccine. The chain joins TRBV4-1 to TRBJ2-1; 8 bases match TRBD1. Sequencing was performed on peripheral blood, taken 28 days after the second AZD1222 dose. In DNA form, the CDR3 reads TGCGCCAGCAGCGCCCGGACAGGGACGAAACCCTCCTACAATGAGCAGTTCTTC. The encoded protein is CASSARTGTKPSYNEQFF.